Sequencing of this T cell receptor (beta chain) was carried out in a study of cytomegalovirus exposure and HLA in healthy donors. This PCR relied on a set of 60 Vbeta primers and 13 Jbeta primers. TCRdb keeps only in-frame clones here, not all; method: immunoSEQ multiplex PCR. The sample records 80,000 to 100,000 clones, approximately 78% being singletons. General study findings and limits: Confirmation in vitro established that a few CMV-associated chains were specific for CMV antigens.

Germline V gives CDR1 SGDLS, CDR2 YYNGEE. V was trimmed by 3 bases and J by 8 bases, leaving 20 bases between them. This CDR3 has 15 amino acids. About this clone: Its antigen is unknown.

V is TRBV9 and J is TRBJ1-2; tentatively, D is TRBD1 (5 bases). This receptor was identified in a man between 40 and 49 years old in good health and CMV-seronegative. Sequenced material: PBMCs. CDR3 in DNA: TGTGCCAGCAGCGCCTCCCCGGCGGGGCCCTGGGGCTACACCTTC. It codes for CASSASPAGPWGYTF.